The 29 T cell receptor beta chains below come from one sample, sequenced in a study of beta chain features in type 1 diabetes. TCRB transcripts that were expressed got sequenced, as all of the isolated RNA had been reverse transcribed. Sequencing used immunoSEQ multiplex PCR; TCRdb keeps in-frame clones, though not all of them. In the table there are under 200,000 clones, about 8.5% of which are singletons. Sequences were obtained from central memory CD4+ T cells from blood. Receptor source: a man aged 18 to 35 in good health.

This clone was recorded at least ten times. V gene TRBV2 combines with J gene TRBJ2-6, with D perhaps TRBD2 (7 bases). CDR1 is SNHLY, CDR2 FYNNEI, per germline. V was cut by 7 bases and J by 4 bases, with 14 bases left in between. The length of the CDR3 is 15 residues. The CDR3 nucleotides read TGTGCCAGCACCACACGGGGGGCCGGGGCCAACGTCCTGACTTTC. Its protein product is CASTTRGAGANVLTF. The variable domain in full, completed from reference TRBV2 and TRBJ2-6, reads EPEVTQTPSHQVTQMGQEVILRCVPISNHLYFYWYRQILGQKVEFLVSFYNNEISEKSEIFDDQFSVERPDGSNFTLKIRSTKLEDSAMYFCASTTRGAGANVLTFGAGSRLTVL.

Note on this clone: Other DNA sequences in this specimen translate into the identical CDR3. The chain links TRBV29-1 to TRBJ1-1, with D perhaps TRBD1 (5 bases). Germline CDR1 SQVTM, CDR2 ANQGSEA. CDR3 length: 13 residues. Trimming shortened V by 6 bases and J by 4 bases, and 15 bases separated the two germline ends. The CDR3 loop reads CSVVGGVLTEAFF. CDR3 DNA: TGCAGCGTCGTGGGAGGGGTTCTCACTGAAGCTTTCTTT.

The genes are TRBV29-1 and TRBJ1-3; D is possibly TRBD1 (5 bases). Between the trimmed V and J ends, which lost 2 bases and 4 bases, there was a span of 12 bases. CDR3 length equals 14 residues. Germline V gene data show CDR1 as SQVTM and CDR2 as ANQGSEA. The CDR3 loop reads CSVEFGGAGNTIYF. The CDR3 nucleotides read TGCAGCGTTGAATTCGGAGGGGCAGGAAACACCATATATTTT. Filled out from reference TRBV29-1 and TRBJ1-3, the complete variable domain reads SAVISQKPSRDICQRGTSLTIQCQVDSQVTMMFWYRQQPGQSLTLIATANQGSEATYESGFVIDKFPISRPNLTFSTLTVSNMSPEDSSIYLCSVEFGGAGNTIYFGEGSWLTVV.

This clone came up many times. The rearrangement links TRBV7-2 to TRBJ1-5, with D unresolved. The germline V and J ends were trimmed by 2 bases and 6 bases, with 14 bases remaining between them. The CDR3 runs 15 residues. Germline CDR1 reads SGHTA; CDR2 reads FQGNSA. The chain's CDR3 is CASSLSSGEGQPQHF. The CDR3 DNA reads TGTGCCAGCAGCTTATCTTCGGGAGAAGGTCAGCCCCAGCATTTT.

In its sample, this clone was seen many times. The J gene is TRBJ1-1, the V gene TRBV18; D gene unclear. V lost 2 bases and J 0 bases, leaving 10 bases between the germline ends. Germline-derived CDR1 and CDR2 are KGHSH and LQKENI. The CDR3 runs 15 residues. CDR3 nucleotides: TGTGCCAGCTCACCATATCAGATTATGAACACTGAAGCTTTCTTT. It codes for CASSPYQIMNTEAFF.

This clone has just a few counts. The J gene is TRBJ2-5, the V gene TRBV7-2, with a tentative D call TRBD1 (5 bases). The CDR3 has 15 amino acids. With 2 bases removed from V and 1 base from J, the gap between germline ends came to 11 bases. Per the germline V gene, CDR1 is SGHTA and CDR2 is FQGNSA. CDR3 DNA sequence: TGTGCCAGCAGCTTAAACCCCGACAGCCAAGAGACCCAGTACTTC. Its protein product is CASSLNPDSQETQYF.

V gene TRBV28 combines with J gene TRBJ1-3; weak D call: TRBD1 (6 bases). Deletions cut 4 bases from V and 3 bases from J, with 16 bases between. Germline assignment: CDR1 MDHEN and CDR2 SYDVKM. The CDR3 runs 16 residues. Here the CDR3 reads CASSSIGGGYGNTIYF. The CDR3 bases are TGTGCCAGCAGTTCAATTGGGGGGGGCTATGGAAACACCATATATTTT.

This clone came up many times. V and J are TRBV4-3 and TRBJ2-7; D is unclear. This CDR3 spans 14 amino acids. Trimming stripped 1 base from V and 1 base from J, with 8 bases between. Germline V CDR1 and CDR2: LGHNA, YSLEER. The CDR3 is CASSQAPGSYEQYF. DNA for the CDR3: TGCGCCAGCAGCCAAGCCCCAGGATCCTACGAGCAGTACTTC.

There are a few counts of this clone. The rearrangement joins TRBV28 to TRBJ1-6; TRBD1 agrees at 7 bases. With 2 bases clipped from V and 7 bases from J, the junction kept 2 bases outside the gene matches. Germline CDR1 reads MDHEN; CDR2 reads SYDVKM. This CDR3 is built from 14 residues. The DNA for the CDR3 is TGTGCCAGCAGTTTAGGCAGGGGGAATTCACCCCTCCACTTT. Encoded protein: CASSLGRGNSPLHF. The full variable domain, with the rest looked up from reference TRBV28 and TRBJ1-6, is DVKVTQSSRYLVKRTGEKVFLECVQDMDHENMFWYRQDPGLGLRLIYFSYDVKMKEKGDIPEGYSVSREKKERFSLILESASTNQTSMYLCASSLGRGNSPLHFGNGTRLTVT.

Turning to this clone: A read error may account for a junction end that differs from germline. The genes are TRBV5-4 and TRBJ2-1, with D possibly TRBD1 on 5 matching bases. The CDR3 covers 15 residues. Germline assignment: CDR1 SGHNT and CDR2 YYREEE (reference sequence). CDR3 in DNA: TGCGCCAGCAGCCGAGAGTTGCAGGGTGGAGCTGAGCAGTTCTTC. Translating gives CASSRELQGGAEQFF.

This sequence joins TRBV28 and TRBJ1-4; D is possibly TRBD1 (6 bases). The CDR3 is made up of 13 amino acids. V lost 3 bases to trimming and J lost 8 bases, with 10 bases between them. The germline gives CDR1 MDHEN, CDR2 SYDVKM. The CDR3 coding sequence is TGTGCCAGCAGTTTCAGGGGTGCGGAAAAACTGTTTTTT. Its translation is CASSFRGAEKLFF.

This clone was counted only a few times. J is TRBJ2-5 and V is TRBV27, with 7 bases matching TRBD2. The germline CDR1 and CDR2 sequences are MNHEY and SMNVEV (reference sequence). The V segment lost 5 bases and the J segment 1 base; nucleotides outside the gene matches: 10. The length of the CDR3 is 16 residues. The CDR3 loop is CASSRWGTGGQETQYF. The CDR3 DNA reads TGTGCCAGCAGTAGGTGGGGGACGGGGGGCCAAGAGACCCAGTACTTC.

The sample holds many counts of this clone. The chain joins TRBV5-4 to TRBJ2-4; TRBD2 aligns across 12 bases. The CDR3 is 15 residues long. Germline V gives CDR1 SGHNT, CDR2 YYREEE (reference sequence). The J segment lost 6 bases and the V segment lost 4 bases, leaving 5 bases of the junction unmatched. CDR3 residues: CASSRTSGNRNIQYF. CDR3 DNA: TGTGCCAGCAGCAGGACTAGCGGGAACAGAAACATTCAGTACTTC.

This clone has ten or more counts. The CDR3 reads CASSLGRLAGYTDTQYF. The CDR3 region has the DNA TGTGCCAGCAGTTTAGGTCGACTAGCGGGGTACACAGATACGCAGTATTTT. The chain combines TRBV27 with TRBJ2-3, with 11 bases lining up with TRBD2. The CDR3 runs 17 residues. In germline, CDR1 is MNHEY, CDR2 SMNVEV (reference sequence). V lost 2 bases and J lost 2; bases outside the gene matches: 6.

In its sample, this clone was seen a few times. The rearrangement uses TRBV28 and TRBJ1-2; 11 bases match TRBD1. In germline, CDR1 is MDHEN, CDR2 SYDVKM. The CDR3 contains 14 residues. V dropped 5 bases and J dropped 5; count of bases not matched to a gene: 4. The CDR3 is CASSGQGAGYGYTF. The CDR3 DNA reads TGTGCCAGCAGTGGACAGGGGGCGGGATATGGCTACACCTTC.

The chain is built from TRBV30 and TRBJ2-6; 8 positions agree with TRBD1. V lost 4 bases and J lost 10; bases outside the gene matches: 12. The CDR3 sequence is 15 residues long. Germline assignment: CDR1 GTSNPN and CDR2 SVGIG (reference sequence). CDR3 DNA sequence: TGTGCCTGGACCGCCCCCCGGGACAGGATAAACGTCCTGACTTTC. Translated: CAWTAPRDRINVLTF.

This clone was counted only a few times. The V gene is TRBV7-3, the J gene TRBJ2-1; TRBD1 matches 7 bases. The CDR3 is 14 amino acids. J gave up 4 bases and V 2 bases, and 2 bases lay outside the gene matches. In germline, CDR1 is SGHTA, CDR2 FQGTGA. CDR3 sequence: CASSLRGQYNEQFF. The CDR3 nucleotides are TGTGCCAGCAGCTTACGGGGACAGTACAATGAGCAGTTCTTC.

This clone has a handful of counts. The chain is built from TRBV7-2 and TRBJ2-2; possible D gene TRBD1, 5 bases. Trimming took off 0 bases at V and 2 bases at J, with 7 bases between the two ends. The CDR3 spans 15 residues. The germline gives CDR1 SGHTA, CDR2 FQGNSA. CDR3 amino acids: CASSLAGVNTGELFF. CDR3 nucleotides: TGTGCCAGCAGCTTAGCAGGGGTTAACACCGGGGAGCTGTTTTTT.

The chain has TRBV6-5 and TRBJ1-1, with D perhaps TRBD1 (6 bases). V was shortened by 7 bases and J by 2 bases, with 17 bases between the two germline ends. The CDR3 sequence is 15 residues long. From germline, CDR1 is MNHEY and CDR2 SVGAGI. The CDR3 bases are TGTGCCAGCACCAGGGCAAGGACAGTTAACACTGAAGCTTTCTTT. Translating it yields CASTRARTVNTEAFF.

The chain combines TRBV28 with TRBJ2-3; D possibly corresponds to TRBD1 (6 bases). Trimming pared 5 bases from V and 1 base from J, leaving 13 bases between. Germline CDR1 MDHEN, CDR2 SYDVKM. This CDR3 comprises 15 residues. This CDR3 is CASSDSRGGTDTQYF. The CDR3 region has the DNA TGTGCCAGCAGTGACTCCAGGGGAGGCACAGATACGCAGTATTTT.

The V call is TRBV14, the J call TRBJ2-3; 8 bases agree with TRBD1. CDR1 is SGHDN, CDR2 FVKESK, per germline. The junction had 5 bases not matched to a gene; V was cut back by 3 bases and J by 3 bases. The CDR3 contains 15 residues. The CDR3 DNA follows: TGTGCCAGCAGCCAGCGCAGGGGGCTTACAGATACGCAGTATTTT. Translating gives CASSQRRGLTDTQYF.

There are a few counts of this clone. The chain uses TRBV10-2 and TRBJ2-1; D gene uncertain. V lost 10 bases and J 7 bases, leaving 23 bases between the germline ends. The CDR3 loop spans 15 amino acids. From germline, CDR1 is WSHSY and CDR2 SAAADI. CDR3 sequence (DNA): TGCGCCACCCAAAGAGACGTGGGCCTTCTGAATGAGCAGTTCTTC. This gives the protein CATQRDVGLLNEQFF.

Ten or more counts support this clone. This chain links TRBV5-1 with TRBJ2-7; D is ambiguous. The CDR3 totals 13 residues. Trimming removed 6 bases at V and 2 bases at J, with 12 bases between. Germline loops: CDR1 SGHRS, CDR2 YFSETQ. In nucleotides, the CDR3 is TGCGCCAGCACCCTCGACAAACCCTACGAGCAGTACTTC. It is translated as CASTLDKPYEQYF.

The chain is built from TRBV1 and TRBJ2-3; TRBD2, as called in the table, went unchecked against the DNA. TRBV1 is a listed pseudogene. This CDR3 has 18 amino acids. The DNA of the CDR3 is TGCACCAGCAGCCAAGATCAGGTTAGCGGGAGGTCCCAAGATACGCAGTATTTT. Its translation is CTSSQDQVSGRSQDTQYF.

V gene TRBV6-5 combines with J gene TRBJ1-2, with TRBD1 as a possible D gene (6 bases). The CDR3 contains 13 residues. CDR1 and CDR2 (germline): MNHEY, SVGAGI. Trimming left V 7 bases short and J 5 bases short, with 14 bases between. CDR3 protein: CASTGIQGYGYTF. Here the CDR3 DNA reads TGTGCCAGCACAGGGATCCAGGGGTATGGCTACACCTTC.

This clone was detected only a few times. The rearrangement links TRBV27 to TRBJ2-2, with D perhaps TRBD2 (6 bases). Germline V gene lookup returns CDR1 MNHEY and CDR2 SMNVEV (reference sequence). The CDR3 extends over 16 amino acids. The V end lost 3 bases, the J end lost 0 bases, and 11 bases lay between the germline ends. The CDR3 here is CASSLFAGTNTGELFF. The CDR3 bases are TGTGCCAGCAGTTTGTTTGCGGGGACGAACACCGGGGAGCTGTTTTTT.

This clone was counted between two and nine times. This may be a read error: a much more frequent sequence differs by one nucleotide. Other DNA sequences in the sample encode the same CDR3. V usage is TRBV11-1 and J usage is TRBJ2-5; TRBD1 agrees at 8 bases. The CDR3 totals 13 residues. The germline CDR1 and CDR2 sequences are SGHAT and FQDESV (reference sequence). Trimming cost V 5 bases and J 4 bases; bases outside gene matches: 3. Written as DNA, the CDR3 is TGTGCCAGCAGCCGCGACAGGGGAGAGACCCAGTACTTC. It yields the protein CASSRDRGETQYF.

This sequence joins TRBV18 and TRBJ2-1, with D maybe TRBD2 (7 bases). V lost 6 bases and J 9 bases, leaving 21 bases between the germline ends. The CDR3 runs to 15 residues. CDR1 is KGHSH, CDR2 LQKENI, per germline. For the CDR3, the DNA is TGTGCCAGCTCTCCGTCCGGGGGGCGCGGAACTGAGCAGTTCTTC. This codes for CASSPSGGRGTEQFF. Based on the CDR3 plus reference TRBV18 and TRBJ2-1, the full variable domain is NAGVMQNPRHLVRRRGQEARLRCSPMKGHSHVYWYRQLPEEGLKFMVYLQKENIIDESGMPKERFSAEFPKEGPSILRIQQVVRGDSAAYFCASSPSGGRGTEQFFGPGTRLTVL.

The sample holds many counts of this clone. The genes are TRBV10-3 and TRBJ2-1; 9 nucleotides agree with TRBD2. The V gene end was trimmed by 6 bases and the J gene end by 6 bases; junction bases not matched to a gene: 6. The CDR3 consists of 14 residues. Germline CDR1 reads ENHRY; CDR2 reads SYGVKD. The CDR3 region has the DNA TGTGCCATCAGCCTTAGCGGGAGTAGCAATGAGCAGTTCTTC. This codes for CAISLSGSSNEQFF.